What follows are 31 T cell receptor beta chains derived from one specimen sequenced in a study of blood T cell repertoires in COVID-19. Repertoires were generated with immunoSEQ multiplex PCR, while TCRdb's copy carries only in-frame clones and drops some. Of some 180,000 clones listed, 70% to 80% are singletons. Sequencing was done on a sample of peripheral blood. These receptors came from a woman aged 40 to 50 with COVID-19, enrolled during active disease.

V and J are TRBV7-2 and TRBJ2-6; no clear D. The CDR3 is 15 amino acids. V lost 0 bases and J lost 0, with 3 bases in between. CDR1 and CDR2 (germline): SGHTA, FQGNSA. As DNA, the CDR3 is TGTGCCAGCAGCTTAGCTCTCTCTGGGGCCAACGTCCTGACTTTC. Protein product: CASSLALSGANVLTF.

This clone was counted only a few times. This sequence joins TRBV4-1 and TRBJ2-2, with 12 bases matching TRBD2. V was pared by 0 bases and J by 2 bases, with 10 bases of the junction left unmatched. The CDR3 is 20 residues long. Germline V gene sequence: CDR1 MGHRA, CDR2 YSYEKL. The CDR3 sequence is CASSQDLGLAGTDNTGELFF. As DNA, the CDR3 is TGCGCCAGCAGCCAAGACCTCGGACTAGCGGGGACTGATAACACCGGGGAGCTGTTTTTT.

This chain links TRBV3-1 (or the pseudogene TRBV3-2) with TRBJ1-2, with TRBD1 as a possible D gene (5 bases). V lost 2 bases, J lost 7 bases, and 17 bases lay in between. This CDR3 spans 15 amino acids. Germline CDR1 LGHDT, CDR2 YNNKEL (reference sequence). This CDR3 is CASSQRTLTLVGYTF. CDR3 coding DNA: TGTGCCAGCAGCCAAAGGACACTTACGCTAGTTGGCTACACCTTC.

V usage is TRBV24-1 and J usage is TRBJ2-1; 11 bases fit TRBD1. The length of the CDR3 is 16 residues. Germline V CDR1 and CDR2: KGHDR, SFDVKD. After removal of 4 bases from V and 4 bases from J, the junction contained 5 bases not matched to a gene. The CDR3 loop reads CATSDGGQGAYNEQFF. The CDR3 DNA sequence: TGTGCCACCAGTGACGGAGGACAGGGGGCTTACAATGAGCAGTTCTTC.

The chain is built from TRBV6-4 and TRBJ1-1; D is unclear. CDR1 and CDR2 from the germline V gene are MRHNA and SNTAGT. The CDR3 sequence is 14 residues long. Between the trimmed V and J ends, which lost 6 bases and 5 bases, there was a span of 16 bases. CDR3 in DNA: TGTGCCAGCAGCCCCAGTATCCCGGGGACTGAAGCTTTCTTT. Its translation is CASSPSIPGTEAFF.

This clone was detected once. The V and J genes are TRBV3-1 (or the pseudogene TRBV3-2) and TRBJ2-3; TRBD2 aligns across 15 bases. The trim removed 8 bases at V and 2 bases at J, leaving 11 bases unmatched. The CDR3 covers 18 residues. Germline lookup yields CDR1 LGHDT and CDR2 YNNKEL (reference sequence). The CDR3 reads CASRRSGTSGGYTDTQYF. In DNA, the CDR3 is TGTGCCAGCCGACGTTCCGGGACTAGCGGGGGGTACACAGATACGCAGTATTTT.

The chain employs TRBV7-2 and TRBJ2-5; TRBD2 matches 10 bases. Germline CDR1 reads SGHTA; CDR2 reads FQGNSA. After removal of 1 base from V and 5 bases from J, the junction contained 7 bases not matched to a gene. CDR3 size: 16 residues. As DNA, the CDR3 is TGTGCCAGCAGCTTAGGTCTAGCGGGAGTCATCGAGACCCAGTACTTC. This encodes CASSLGLAGVIETQYF.

The chain is built from TRBV4-2 and TRBJ1-2, with 9 positions matching TRBD1. CDR1 is LGHNA, CDR2 YNFKEQ, per germline. Trimming took 3 bases from V and 6 from J; bases not matched to a gene: 2. The CDR3 has 13 amino acids. The DNA for the CDR3 is TGTGCCAGCAGCCATAGGGACAGGGATGGCTACACCTTC. Amino acids: CASSHRDRDGYTF.

On this clone: An end of the junction differs from the germline gene, which may be a read error. The CDR3 region has the DNA TGTGCCAGCAGCCAAGGTGGGGCAGGGGGAGAATTC. Its protein is CASSQGGAGGEF. V and J are TRBV3-1 (or the pseudogene TRBV3-2) and TRBJ2-7; 7 nucleotides align to TRBD1. Germline values: CDR1 LGHDT, CDR2 YNNKEL (reference sequence). The CDR3 loop spans 12 amino acids.

This clone was seen a handful of times. The gene calls are TRBV2 and TRBJ1-5; 9 nucleotides align to TRBD1. The junction had 11 bases not matched to a gene; V was cut back by 7 bases and J by 7 bases. CDR3 length equals 15 residues. Germline V gene sequence: CDR1 SNHLY, CDR2 FYNNEI. The CDR3 here is CASNRGQGRTQPQHF. The CDR3 DNA follows: TGTGCCAGCAATAGGGGACAGGGAAGGACCCAGCCCCAGCATTTT.

This sequence joins TRBV20-1 and TRBJ2-6; TRBD1 might be the D (6 bases). The germline gives CDR1 DFQATT, CDR2 SNEGSKA (reference sequence). CDR3 length equals 15 residues. With 3 bases removed from V and 0 bases from J, the gap between germline ends came to 9 bases. The CDR3 DNA reads as TGCAGTGCTAGTAGGGGGAACTCTGGGGCCAACGTCCTGACTTTC. This codes for CSASRGNSGANVLTF.

This clone was seen only a few times. J is TRBJ1-2 and V is TRBV6-5; the D gene is possibly TRBD1 (5 bases). The CDR3 is 16 amino acids. Trimming stripped 2 bases from V and 4 bases from J, with 17 bases between. Germline loops: CDR1 MNHEY, CDR2 SVGAGI. CDR3 nucleotides: TGTGCCAGCAGTTACACGTCCCGGCAGGGCTTCTATGGCTACACCTTC. Its translation is CASSYTSRQGFYGYTF.

The chain employs TRBV30 and TRBJ2-7; D not resolved. Trimming cost V 2 bases and J 8 bases, with 16 bases left between them. Germline-derived CDR1 and CDR2 are GTSNPN and SVGIG (reference sequence). The CDR3 is made up of 13 amino acids. The CDR3 sequence: CAWSTNYDGKQYF. The CDR3 DNA sequence: TGTGCCTGGAGTACCAACTACGACGGTAAGCAGTACTTC.

The V and J genes are TRBV5-4 and TRBJ2-2, with 8 bases fitting TRBD2. J was trimmed by 1 base and V by 3 bases; bases with no gene match: 8. From germline, CDR1 is SGHNT and CDR2 YYREEE (reference sequence). CDR3 size: 17 residues. CDR3 sequence: CASSSISGTRNTGELFF. The DNA for the CDR3 is TGTGCCAGCAGCTCTATAAGCGGGACTAGGAACACCGGGGAGCTGTTTTTT.

The DNA of the CDR3 is TGTGCCAGCATCCTTAGCGGGACAAACACCGGGGAGCTGTTTTTT. Its translation is CASILSGTNTGELFF. V gene TRBV2 combines with J gene TRBJ2-2, with 8 bases fitting TRBD2. Germline V gene sequence: CDR1 SNHLY, CDR2 FYNNEI. Trimming removed 7 bases from V and 2 bases from J; junction bases left unmatched: 6. CDR3 length: 15 amino acids.

Ten or more counts support this clone. This sample includes further DNA sequences coding for the same CDR3. This chain connects TRBV5-1 to TRBJ2-1, with D possibly TRBD2 on 5 matching bases. The CDR3 runs 15 residues. Trimming removed 0 bases at V and 4 bases at J, with 11 bases between. Germline V gene lookup returns CDR1 SGHRS and CDR2 YFSETQ. This chain's CDR3 is CASSLETGSYNEQFF. In nucleotides, the CDR3 is TGCGCCAGCAGCTTGGAAACGGGAAGTTACAATGAGCAGTTCTTC.

The chain employs TRBV9 and TRBJ2-3; TRBD2 aligns across 7 bases. Germline V gene sequence: CDR1 SGDLS, CDR2 YYNGEE. The J segment lost 2 bases and the V segment lost 3 bases, leaving 15 bases of the junction unmatched. This CDR3 region has 18 residues. This CDR3 is CASSASRLAVGYTDTQYF. CDR3 nucleotides: TGTGCCAGCAGCGCGTCTCGCCTAGCGGTCGGATACACAGATACGCAGTATTTT.

V is TRBV6-5 and J is TRBJ1-3; the D gene is possibly TRBD1 (6 bases). Germline V gives CDR1 MNHEY, CDR2 SVGAGI. The CDR3 totals 15 residues. V dropped 0 bases and J dropped 3 bases, with 9 bases sitting between them. The CDR3 loop is CASSYSRTVGNTIYF. The CDR3 nucleotides read TGTGCCAGCAGTTACTCTAGGACAGTTGGAAACACCATATATTTT.

The CDR3 protein is CASSESGTLRYEQYF. The CDR3 DNA reads as TGTGCCAGCAGCGAATCCGGGACACTGAGATACGAGCAGTACTTC. J is TRBJ2-7 and V is TRBV14; the D gene is possibly TRBD1 (6 bases). This CDR3 is 15 amino acids long. The V gene lost 5 bases and the J gene lost 4 bases, with 18 bases spanning the gap. Germline V gene sequence: CDR1 SGHDN, CDR2 FVKESK.

The gene calls are TRBV27 and TRBJ1-5; 10 bases are shared with TRBD1. The CDR3 has 13 amino acids. The junction had 2 bases not matched to a gene; V was cut back by 5 bases and J by 7 bases. CDR1 MNHEY and CDR2 SMNVEV come from the germline V gene (reference sequence). DNA for the CDR3: TGTGCCAGCAGTGGGACAGGGGTGCAGCCCCAGCATTTT. It specifies CASSGTGVQPQHF.

The chain has TRBV3-1 (or the pseudogene TRBV3-2) and TRBJ2-7, with D hard to call. CDR3 length: 13 amino acids. Per germline, CDR1 LGHDT and CDR2 YNNKEL (reference sequence). V lost 1 base, J lost 5 bases, and 9 bases lay in between. CDR3 bases: TGTGCCAGCAGCCAAGCTGACACCAACGAGCAGTACTTC. Translation: CASSQADTNEQYF.

The chain combines TRBV5-1 with TRBJ1-1, with D tentatively TRBD1 (6 bases). The CDR3 runs to 14 residues. V was trimmed by 1 base and J by 4 bases, leaving 11 bases between them. Germline V gene lookup returns CDR1 SGHRS and CDR2 YFSETQ. The CDR3 bases are TGCGCCAGCAGCTTGTCGCGGACAGTCACTGAAGCTTTCTTT. Amino acids: CASSLSRTVTEAFF.

This clone was detected once. This chain connects TRBV11-2 to TRBJ1-2; the D is unclear. Trimming stripped 1 base from V and 4 bases from J, with 10 bases between. This CDR3 spans 14 amino acids. Germline V lookup: CDR1 SGHAT, CDR2 FQNNGV. Written as DNA, the CDR3 is TGTGCCAGCAGCTTAGGTCCGGTTGGCTATGGCTACACCTTC. This encodes CASSLGPVGYGYTF.

The genes are TRBV7-2 and TRBJ2-1; a possible D gene is TRBD2 (6 bases). Germline loops: CDR1 SGHTA, CDR2 FQGNSA. The CDR3 is 13 amino acids. The germline V and J ends were trimmed by 5 bases and 14 bases, with 19 bases remaining between them. The CDR3 loop reads CASSLLEGQGKFF. CDR3 sequence (DNA): TGTGCCAGCAGCCTCCTGGAGGGCCAGGGTAAGTTCTTC.

The V and J genes are TRBV2 and TRBJ2-1; 9 nucleotides line up with TRBD2. CDR3 length equals 15 residues. The germline gives CDR1 SNHLY, CDR2 FYNNEI. J lost 4 bases, V lost 1 base, and 2 bases had no gene match. The CDR3 reads CASSEGLAAYNEQFF. CDR3 DNA: TGTGCCAGCAGTGAAGGACTAGCGGCATACAATGAGCAGTTCTTC.

V is TRBV5-6 and J is TRBJ2-1; 9 bases map to TRBD2. This CDR3 is 15 amino acids long. Per germline, CDR1 SGHDT and CDR2 YYEEEE. The V gene end was trimmed by 2 bases and the J gene end by 9 bases; junction bases not matched to a gene: 9. CDR3 DNA sequence: TGTGCCAGCAGCTTTGGGGGACTAGCCTTTCTTGAGCAGTTCTTC. Amino acids: CASSFGGLAFLEQFF.

The gene calls are TRBV7-6 and TRBJ2-5; TRBD2 might be the D (6 bases). Per germline, CDR1 SGHVS and CDR2 FNYEAQ. There are 13 residues in the CDR3. V was shortened by 1 base and J by 5 bases, with 8 bases between the two germline ends. Here the CDR3 DNA reads TGTGCCAGCAGCTTAGTTGGGGGGGAGACCCAGTACTTC. This encodes CASSLVGGETQYF.

This chain links TRBV2 with TRBJ2-7; D is undetermined. Germline CDR1 and CDR2: SNHLY and FYNNEI. V was clipped by 0 bases and J by 6 bases, with 12 bases between them. CDR3 size: 14 residues. The CDR3 spells CASSEATPVSEQYF. CDR3 bases: TGTGCCAGCAGTGAAGCAACCCCAGTAAGCGAGCAGTACTTC. Full variable domain (missing parts from reference TRBV2 and TRBJ2-7): EPEVTQTPSHQVTQMGQEVILRCVPISNHLYFYWYRQILGQKVEFLVSFYNNEISEKSEIFDDQFSVERPDGSNFTLKIRSTKLEDSAMYFCASSEATPVSEQYFGPGTRLTVT.

The genes are TRBV5-1 and TRBJ1-2; 9 nucleotides line up with TRBD1. Trimming removed 4 bases from V and 6 bases from J; junction bases left unmatched: 10. This CDR3 has 15 residues. The V gene's germline CDR1 is SGHRS and CDR2 YFSETQ. The CDR3 loop reads CASSEFNRQGDGYTF. DNA for the CDR3: TGCGCCAGCAGCGAGTTTAACCGACAGGGGGATGGCTACACCTTC.

This clone was counted once. The chain combines TRBV11-1 with TRBJ1-2, with a weak D call TRBD1 (6 bases). The V gene lost 5 bases and the J gene lost 6 bases, with 10 bases spanning the gap. Germline lookup yields CDR1 SGHAT and CDR2 FQDESV (reference sequence). The CDR3 is 12 amino acids. The CDR3 reads CASSLDRNGYTF. The CDR3 bases are TGTGCCAGCAGCCTGGACAGAAATGGCTACACCTTC.

V usage is TRBV29-1 and J usage is TRBJ2-7, with 9 bases fitting TRBD2. The CDR3 has 12 residues. V lost 3 bases to trimming and J lost 10 bases; unmatched junction nucleotides: 7. The germline V gene encodes CDR1 SQVTM and CDR2 ANQGSEA. The CDR3 protein is CSVEVSGRLQYF. DNA of the CDR3: TGCAGCGTTGAGGTCAGCGGGAGGCTCCAGTACTTC.